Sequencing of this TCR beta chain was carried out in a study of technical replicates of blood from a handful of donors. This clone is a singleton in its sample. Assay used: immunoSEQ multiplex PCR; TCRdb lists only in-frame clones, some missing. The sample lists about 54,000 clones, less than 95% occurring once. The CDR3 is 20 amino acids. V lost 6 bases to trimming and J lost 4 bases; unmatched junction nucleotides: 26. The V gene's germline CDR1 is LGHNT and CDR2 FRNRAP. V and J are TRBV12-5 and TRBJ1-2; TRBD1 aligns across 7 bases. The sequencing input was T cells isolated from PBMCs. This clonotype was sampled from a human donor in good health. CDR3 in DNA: TGTGCTAGTGGGCCAGGGACAGAGCTGATCTATTACTCCCCGATCTATGGCTACACCTTC. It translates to CASGPGTELIYYSPIYGYTF. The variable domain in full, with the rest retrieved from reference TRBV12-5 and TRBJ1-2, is DARVTQTPRHKVTEMGQEVTMRCQPILGHNTVFWYRQTMMQGLELLAYFRNRAPLDDSGMPKDRFSAEMPDATLATLKIQPSEPRDSAVYFCASGPGTELIYYSPIYGYTFGSGTRLTVV.